This is a list of T cell receptor beta chains from one sample in a study of cytotoxic CD8 clonotypes in ibrutinib-treated CLL. TCRdb keeps only in-frame clones here, not all; method: immunoSEQ multiplex PCR. The sample carries some 63,000 clones, about nine tenths recorded once. Sequences were derived from PBMCs, sampled after 12 months of ibrutinib treatment. These receptors were obtained from a human donor with chronic lymphocytic leukemia. Both conserved end residues are part of each CDR3. D genes are given only for firm matches. Only some rows state a clone size, as once, few, many or a class for expanded clones.

d_call: .; v_call: TRBV19; j_call: TRBJ2-7; clone_size: .; cdr3_aa: CASSTGQTYPSYEQYF; cdr3_nt: TGTGCCAGTAGTACCGGACAGACCTATCCCTCCTACGAGCAGTACTTC
d_call: .; v_call: TRBV28; j_call: TRBJ1-2; clone_size: .; cdr3_aa: CASSLLERRDYGYTF; cdr3_nt: TGTGCCAGCAGTTTATTAGAGCGGCGGGACTATGGCTACACCTTC
d_call: .; v_call: TRBV9; j_call: TRBJ2-1; clone_size: .; cdr3_aa: CASSVAGQGLSYNEQFF; cdr3_nt: TGTGCCAGCAGCGTAGCGGGGCAGGGCCTCTCCTACAATGAGCAGTTCTTC
d_call: TRBD2; v_call: TRBV19; j_call: TRBJ2-1; clone_size: once; cdr3_aa: CASQKGGLAVYNEQFF; cdr3_nt: TGTGCCAGCCAAAAAGGGGGACTAGCCGTCTACAATGAGCAGTTCTTC
d_call: .; v_call: TRBV11-2; j_call: TRBJ2-1; clone_size: .; cdr3_aa: CASSLNVPIPRSYNEQFF; cdr3_nt: TGTGCCAGCAGCTTAAACGTACCCATCCCGCGGTCCTACAATGAGCAGTTCTTC
d_call: .; v_call: TRBV6-1; j_call: TRBJ2-7; clone_size: .; cdr3_aa: CASSDWGRTYEQYF; cdr3_nt: TGTGCCAGCAGTGATTGGGGCCGGACCTACGAGCAGTACTTC
d_call: .; v_call: TRBV7-9; j_call: TRBJ1-1; clone_size: .; cdr3_aa: CASRASLAAEAFF; cdr3_nt: TGTGCCAGCAGGGCCTCTTTGGCGGCTGAAGCTTTCTTT
d_call: .; v_call: TRBV19; j_call: TRBJ1-3; clone_size: .; cdr3_aa: CASSIEANLGQAKDGNTIYF; cdr3_nt: TGTGCCAGTAGTATAGAGGCGAACCTCGGGCAGGCAAAAGATGGAAACACCATATATTTT
d_call: .; v_call: TRBV6-4; j_call: TRBJ1-2; clone_size: once; cdr3_aa: CASSDGAGLLNGYTF; cdr3_nt: TGTGCCAGCAGTGACGGGGCAGGGCTCCTGAATGGCTACACCTTC
d_call: TRBD2; v_call: TRBV9; j_call: TRBJ2-5; clone_size: .; cdr3_aa: CASSVEFRGGTQYF; cdr3_nt: TGTGCCAGCAGCGTAGAGTTCCGGGGGGGGACCCAGTACTTC
d_call: .; v_call: TRBV28; j_call: TRBJ1-5; clone_size: .; cdr3_aa: CASRLRLGTRDYYSNQPQHF; cdr3_nt: TGTGCCAGCAGGCTTCGACTTGGGACCCGAGACTACTATAGCAATCAGCCCCAGCATTTT
d_call: .; v_call: TRBV7-9; j_call: TRBJ1-5; clone_size: .; cdr3_aa: CASSSSGVGQPQHF; cdr3_nt: TGTGCCAGCAGCTCGTCAGGAGTAGGTCAGCCCCAGCATTTT
d_call: TRBD2; v_call: TRBV18; j_call: TRBJ2-1; clone_size: once; cdr3_aa: CASSPKLAGGRNEQFF; cdr3_nt: TGTGCCAGCTCACCAAAGTTAGCGGGAGGACGGAATGAGCAGTTCTTC
d_call: .; v_call: TRBV6-5; j_call: TRBJ1-5; clone_size: .; cdr3_aa: CASRLRQDNQPQHF; cdr3_nt: TGTGCCAGCCGACTTCGACAGGACAATCAGCCCCAGCATTTT
d_call: .; v_call: TRBV19; j_call: TRBJ1-2; clone_size: .; cdr3_aa: CASRENRDYGYTF; cdr3_nt: TGTGCCAGTAGGGAGAACAGGGACTATGGCTACACCTTC